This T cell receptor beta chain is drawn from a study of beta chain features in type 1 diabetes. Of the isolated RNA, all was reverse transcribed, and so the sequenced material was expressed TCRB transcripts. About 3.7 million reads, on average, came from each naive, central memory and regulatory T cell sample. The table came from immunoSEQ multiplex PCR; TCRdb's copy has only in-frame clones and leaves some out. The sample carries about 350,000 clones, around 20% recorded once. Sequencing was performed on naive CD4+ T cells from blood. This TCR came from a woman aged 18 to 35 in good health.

The CDR3 loop reads CASSVADGTPGEYTQYF. CDR3 DNA: TGTGCCAGCAGCGTAGCCGACGGGACACCCGGGGAGTATACCCAGTACTTC. This chain links TRBV9 with TRBJ2-5; tentatively, D is TRBD1 (6 bases). CDR1 SGDLS and CDR2 YYNGEE come from the germline V gene. The CDR3 extends over 17 amino acids. V lost 0 bases and J lost 8, with 23 bases in between.